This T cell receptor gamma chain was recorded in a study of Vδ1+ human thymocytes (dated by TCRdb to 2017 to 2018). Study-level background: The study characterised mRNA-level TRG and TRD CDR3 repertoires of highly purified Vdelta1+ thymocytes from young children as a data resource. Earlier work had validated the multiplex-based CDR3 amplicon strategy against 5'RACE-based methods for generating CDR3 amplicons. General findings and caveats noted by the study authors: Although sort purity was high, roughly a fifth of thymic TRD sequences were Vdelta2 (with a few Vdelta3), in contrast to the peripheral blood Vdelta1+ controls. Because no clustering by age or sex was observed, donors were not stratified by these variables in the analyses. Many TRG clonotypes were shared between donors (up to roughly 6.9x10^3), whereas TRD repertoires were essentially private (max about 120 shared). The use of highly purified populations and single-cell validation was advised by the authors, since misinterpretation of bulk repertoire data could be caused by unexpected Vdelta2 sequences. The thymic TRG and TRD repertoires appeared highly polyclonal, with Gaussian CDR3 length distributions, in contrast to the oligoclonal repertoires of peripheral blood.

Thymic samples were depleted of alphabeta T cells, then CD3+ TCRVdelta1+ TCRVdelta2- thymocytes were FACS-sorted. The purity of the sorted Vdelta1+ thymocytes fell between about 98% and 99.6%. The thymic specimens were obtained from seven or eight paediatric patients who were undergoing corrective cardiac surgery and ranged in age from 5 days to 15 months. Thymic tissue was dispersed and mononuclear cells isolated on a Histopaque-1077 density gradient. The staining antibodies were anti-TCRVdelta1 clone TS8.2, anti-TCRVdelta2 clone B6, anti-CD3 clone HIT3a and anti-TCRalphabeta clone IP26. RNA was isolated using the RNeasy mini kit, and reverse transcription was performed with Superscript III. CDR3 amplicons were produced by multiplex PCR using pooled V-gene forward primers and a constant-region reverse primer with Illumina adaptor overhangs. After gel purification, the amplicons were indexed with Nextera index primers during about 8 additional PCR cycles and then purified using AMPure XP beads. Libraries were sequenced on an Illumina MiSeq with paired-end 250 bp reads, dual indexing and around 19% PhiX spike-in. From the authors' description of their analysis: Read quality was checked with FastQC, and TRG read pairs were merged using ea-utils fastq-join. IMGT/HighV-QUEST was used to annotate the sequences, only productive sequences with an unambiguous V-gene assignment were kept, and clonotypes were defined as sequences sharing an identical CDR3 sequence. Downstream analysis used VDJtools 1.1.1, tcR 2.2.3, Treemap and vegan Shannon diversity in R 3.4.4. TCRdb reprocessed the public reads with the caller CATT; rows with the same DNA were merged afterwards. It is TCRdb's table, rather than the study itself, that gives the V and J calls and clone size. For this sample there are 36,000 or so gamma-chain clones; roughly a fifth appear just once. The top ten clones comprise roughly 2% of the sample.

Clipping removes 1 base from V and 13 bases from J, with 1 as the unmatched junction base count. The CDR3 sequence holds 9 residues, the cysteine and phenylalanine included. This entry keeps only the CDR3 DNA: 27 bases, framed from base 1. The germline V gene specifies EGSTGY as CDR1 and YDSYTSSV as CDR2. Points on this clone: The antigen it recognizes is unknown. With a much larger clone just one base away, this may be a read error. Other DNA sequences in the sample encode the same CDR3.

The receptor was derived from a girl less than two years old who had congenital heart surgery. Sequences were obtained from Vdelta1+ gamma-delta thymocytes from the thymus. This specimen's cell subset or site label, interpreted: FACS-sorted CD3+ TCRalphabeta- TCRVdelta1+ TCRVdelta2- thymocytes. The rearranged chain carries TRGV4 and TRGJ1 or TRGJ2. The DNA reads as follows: TGTGCCACCTGGGATGGTAAACTCTTT. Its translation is CATWDGKLF.